This T cell receptor (beta chain) was obtained from a study of T cells expressing NK-cell markers. Across the study: Out of eight donors sequenced, seven tested HCMV-seropositive and the remaining one seronegative.

Overall study findings and caveats: Dominant NKG2C+ clonotype frequencies of about 1.0-7.0% of CD8+ T cells were measured in over 5 donors. Among several donors, these clonotypes also ranked first in the CD3+CD56-NKG2C+ fraction.

Germline V gene lookup returns CDR1 LGHNA and CDR2 YNFKEQ. The CDR3 is made up of 15 amino acids. The cDNA for TCR beta came from 5'RACE template switching with UMIs. TCRdb reanalyzed the 5' RACE reads and collapses them to one entry per CDR3 protein, without DNA. The repertoire shows about 160,000 distinct CDR3 sequences; the top ten hold over 20%. A word on this clonotype: The antigen remains undetermined.

The receptor comes from a man aged 18-70 years in good health. This chain links TRBV4-2 with TRBJ1-3; absent DNA, TCRdb's TRBD1 call cannot be checked. The sequenced sample was blood T cells: a sorted CD56 or NKG2C T cell subset, CD4+ or CD8+ T cells, or bulk PBMC T cells (not recorded which). The CDR3 sequence is CASSQDRGQGNTIYF.